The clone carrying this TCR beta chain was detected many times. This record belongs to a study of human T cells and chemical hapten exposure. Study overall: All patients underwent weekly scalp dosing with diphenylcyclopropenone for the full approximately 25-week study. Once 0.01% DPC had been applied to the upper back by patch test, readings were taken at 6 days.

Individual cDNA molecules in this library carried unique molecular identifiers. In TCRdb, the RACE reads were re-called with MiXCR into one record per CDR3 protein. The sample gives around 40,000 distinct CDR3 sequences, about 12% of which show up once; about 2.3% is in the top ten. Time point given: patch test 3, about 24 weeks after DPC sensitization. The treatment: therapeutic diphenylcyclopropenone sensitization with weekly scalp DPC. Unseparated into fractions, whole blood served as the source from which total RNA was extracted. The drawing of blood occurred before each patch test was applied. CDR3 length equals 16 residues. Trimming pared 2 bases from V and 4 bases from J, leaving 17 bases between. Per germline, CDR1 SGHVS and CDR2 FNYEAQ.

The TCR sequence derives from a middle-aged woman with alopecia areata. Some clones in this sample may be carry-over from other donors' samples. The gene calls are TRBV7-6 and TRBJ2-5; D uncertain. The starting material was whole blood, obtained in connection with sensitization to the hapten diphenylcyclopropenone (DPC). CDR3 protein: CASSLPPAMPGETQYF. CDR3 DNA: TGTGCCAGCAGCTTACCCCCGGCCATGCCTGGAGAGACCCAGTACTTC.